These 27 T cell receptor beta chains originate from one sample sequenced in a study of blood T cell repertoires in COVID-19 (dated by TCRdb to about 2020). The protocol used for the library was the immunoSEQ multiplex PCR assay. TCRdb mirrors the immuneACCESS table, restricted to in-frame sequences. Some clones are absent from its copies; in checked studies, under half trace to an unresolved V gene, and the reason for the others is unknown. The sample table contains fewer than 60,000 clones; only one count was recorded for almost 85% of them. The ten largest make up approximately 3.4% of the sample. Sequencing used peripheral blood. Source of these receptors: a man aged 55 to 70 with acute or convalescent COVID-19.

The V and J genes are TRBV7-9 and TRBJ1-6; 7 positions match TRBD1. The CDR3 consists of 15 residues. The V gene end was trimmed by 5 bases and the J gene end by 15 bases; junction bases not matched to a gene: 16. CDR1 and CDR2 (germline): SEHNR, FQNEAQ (reference sequence). The CDR3 loop is CASSDSGTVERGLHF. The CDR3 DNA is TGTGCCAGCAGCGACTCCGGGACAGTAGAACGAGGCCTCCACTTT.

The chain has TRBV5-4 and TRBJ2-2; 9 bases map to TRBD1. The CDR3 is 15 amino acids. In germline, CDR1 is SGHNT, CDR2 YYREEE (reference sequence). Unmatched junction bases numbered 2, after V lost 0 bases and J lost 5 bases. Here the CDR3 reads CASSLGGQGTGELFF. The DNA for the CDR3 is TGTGCCAGCAGCTTGGGCGGACAGGGGACCGGGGAGCTGTTTTTT.

V usage is TRBV5-1 and J usage is TRBJ1-3; maybe TRBD1 (6 bases). CDR3 length: 14 amino acids. Trimming pared 2 bases from V and 2 bases from J, leaving 8 bases between. The V gene's germline CDR1 is SGHRS and CDR2 YFSETQ. CDR3 amino acids: CASSFGQTGNTIYF. The CDR3 DNA reads as TGCGCCAGCAGCTTCGGACAGACTGGAAACACCATATATTTT.

The chain has TRBV5-1 and TRBJ1-1; D ambiguous. The V and J ends lost 0 bases and 1 base respectively, with 4 bases between them. This CDR3 has 13 amino acids. Germline CDR1 SGHRS, CDR2 YFSETQ. In nucleotides, the CDR3 is TGCGCCAGCAGCTTGGTGGCGAACACTGAAGCTTTCTTT. Residues: CASSLVANTEAFF.

This clone has more than one count but fewer than ten. The chain is built from TRBV6-5 and TRBJ2-2, with D maybe TRBD1 (7 bases). V was clipped by 4 bases and J by 3 bases, with 15 bases between them. Per the germline V gene, CDR1 is MNHEY and CDR2 is SVGAGI. This CDR3 has 16 amino acids. CDR3 in amino acids: CASSFDREADTGELFF. DNA of the CDR3: TGTGCCAGCAGTTTTGACAGGGAGGCGGACACCGGGGAGCTGTTTTTT.

The V and J genes are TRBV6-5 and TRBJ1-5; D may be TRBD1 (5 bases). This CDR3 comprises 13 residues. Per the germline V gene, CDR1 is MNHEY and CDR2 is SVGAGI. Trimming removed 6 bases at V and 0 bases at J, with 6 bases between. Here the CDR3 DNA reads TGTGCCAGCAGGGGGGGTAGCAATCAGCCCCAGCATTTT. Translating gives CASRGGSNQPQHF.

This chain links TRBV30 with TRBJ1-3; D not resolved. Germline CDR1 is GTSNPN and CDR2 is SVGIG (reference sequence). The CDR3 extends over 15 amino acids. Between the trimmed V and J ends, which lost 5 bases and 3 bases, there was a span of 17 bases. The CDR3 is CAWARRQDGGNTIYF. The CDR3 nucleotides are TGTGCCTGGGCGCGACGCCAGGATGGTGGAAACACCATATATTTT.

This clone has only a few counts. The rearrangement joins TRBV24-1 to TRBJ2-7; 11 bases are a match to TRBD1. This CDR3 comprises 16 residues. V gave up 3 bases and J gave up 3 bases; unmatched junction bases: 6. Germline V gene sequence: CDR1 KGHDR, CDR2 SFDVKD. The CDR3 region is CATSDAAGTGGYEQYF. The CDR3 nucleotides are TGTGCCACCAGTGATGCAGCCGGGACAGGGGGCTACGAGCAGTACTTC.

This chain joins TRBV7-2 and TRBJ2-3; D is ambiguous. This CDR3 is built from 14 residues. V was clipped by 5 bases and J by 6 bases, with 15 bases between them. Germline lookup yields CDR1 SGHTA and CDR2 FQGNSA. The CDR3 here is CASSQQTSRDTQYF. The DNA of the CDR3 is TGTGCCAGCAGCCAACAGACCAGTCGGGATACGCAGTATTTT.

The rearrangement uses TRBV27 and TRBJ1-1, with D maybe TRBD1 (5 bases). V lost 6 bases, J lost 1 base, and 9 bases lay in between. There are 13 residues in the CDR3. Germline assignment: CDR1 MNHEY and CDR2 SMNVEV (reference sequence). This CDR3 reads CASRGGGNTEAFF. The CDR3 DNA is TGTGCCAGCAGGGGGGGAGGGAACACTGAAGCTTTCTTT.

The chain is built from TRBV6-5 and TRBJ1-1; 10 nucleotides line up with TRBD1. Germline V gene lookup returns CDR1 MNHEY and CDR2 SVGAGI. The CDR3 runs to 15 residues. J was trimmed by 5 bases and V by 2 bases; bases with no gene match: 5. The CDR3 bases are TGTGCCAGCAGTTACGGGACAGGGGTGGGTACTGAAGCTTTCTTT. It translates to CASSYGTGVGTEAFF.

The V and J genes are TRBV5-5 and TRBJ2-7; weak D call: TRBD1 (6 bases). The V and J ends lost 0 bases and 6 bases respectively, with 13 bases between them. Germline CDR1 and CDR2: SGHKS and YYEKEE (reference sequence). This CDR3 contains 14 residues. As DNA, the CDR3 is TGTGCCAGCAGCTTGGGACAGGCCGCGTTCGAGCAGTACTTC. It encodes CASSLGQAAFEQYF.

The gene calls are TRBV30 and TRBJ1-3; no definite D call. Between the trimmed V and J ends, which lost 2 bases and 7 bases, there was a span of 12 bases. The CDR3 sequence is 13 residues long. In germline, CDR1 is GTSNPN, CDR2 SVGIG (reference sequence). The CDR3 protein is CAWSRRSSNTIYF. CDR3 coding DNA: TGTGCCTGGAGTCGGAGATCATCTAACACCATATATTTT. The whole variable domain, remainder taken from reference TRBV30 and TRBJ1-3, is SQTIHQWPATLVQPVGSPLSLECTVEGTSNPNLYWYRQAAGRGLQLLFYSVGIGQISSEVPQNLSASRPQDRQFILSSKKLLLSDSGFYLCAWSRRSSNTIYFGEGSWLTVV.

This chain joins TRBV6-5 and TRBJ1-1; D may be TRBD1 (6 bases). Germline lookup yields CDR1 MNHEY and CDR2 SVGAGI. With 7 bases removed from V and 5 bases from J, the gap between germline ends came to 11 bases. This CDR3 contains 12 residues. CDR3 sequence (DNA): TGTGCCAGCACCAGGACAGCGACTGAAGCTTTCTTT. It yields the protein CASTRTATEAFF.

The genes are TRBV27 and TRBJ1-5; the D gene is possibly TRBD1 (6 bases). Trimming removed 6 bases at V and 7 bases at J, with 16 bases between. CDR1 and CDR2 (germline): MNHEY, SMNVEV (reference sequence). The CDR3 is made up of 14 amino acids. In DNA, the CDR3 is TGTGCCAGCAGCTTCACGACAGGCTCCCAGCCCCAGCATTTT. As protein: CASSFTTGSQPQHF.

This chain joins TRBV7-9 and TRBJ2-3, with 7 bases fitting TRBD2. The CDR3 covers 14 residues. Germline CDR1 is SEHNR and CDR2 is FQNEAQ (reference sequence). With 3 bases clipped from V and 6 bases from J, the junction kept 6 bases outside the gene matches. Written as DNA, the CDR3 is TGTGCCAGCAGCTTCGGGGCGCGGGGGGATACGCAGTATTTT. Its protein is CASSFGARGDTQYF.

The rearrangement joins TRBV5-1 to TRBJ1-1; D is possibly TRBD1 (6 bases). With 5 bases removed from V and 0 bases from J, the gap between germline ends came to 23 bases. This CDR3 has 18 residues. CDR1 is SGHRS, CDR2 YFSETQ, per germline. This CDR3 reads CASRPREGEGRLNTEAFF. For the CDR3, the DNA is TGCGCCAGCAGACCCCGGGAGGGGGAGGGCCGTTTGAACACTGAAGCTTTCTTT.

The rearrangement joins TRBV7-2 to TRBJ2-1, with D tentatively TRBD2 (7 bases). The CDR3 is made up of 16 amino acids. CDR1 and CDR2 from the germline V gene are SGHTA and FQGNSA. V was cut by 1 base and J by 5 bases, with 15 bases left in between. The CDR3 nucleotides are TGTGCCAGCAGCTTAGTGGGGGGGGCAGGCCACAATGAGCAGTTCTTC. This sequence encodes CASSLVGGAGHNEQFF. Using reference TRBV7-2 and TRBJ2-1 for the parts outside the CDR3, the full variable domain is GAGVSQSPSNKVTEKGKDVELRCDPISGHTALYWYRQSLGQGLEFLIYFQGNSAPDKSGLPSDRFSAERTGGSVSTLTIQRTQQEDSAVYLCASSLVGGAGHNEQFFGPGTRLTVL.

The chain links TRBV7-3 to TRBJ2-2, with D possibly being TRBD2 (5 bases). The germline V gene has CDR1 SGHTA and CDR2 FQGTGA. The germline V and J ends were trimmed by 3 bases and 0 bases, with 11 bases remaining between them. The CDR3 is 16 residues long. CDR3 in DNA: TGTGCCAGCAGCTTGTTAGAGGGTTCGAACACCGGGGAGCTGTTTTTT. This sequence encodes CASSLLEGSNTGELFF.

The genes are TRBV10-3 and TRBJ1-2, with 7 bases fitting TRBD1. This CDR3 region has 12 residues. CDR1 is ENHRY, CDR2 SYGVKD, per germline. V lost 4 bases, J lost 8 bases, and 4 bases stayed unmatched. The CDR3 loop is CAISVAGGGYTF. CDR3 nucleotides: TGTGCCATCAGTGTCGCAGGGGGAGGCTACACCTTC.

Written as DNA, the CDR3 is TGTGCCACCAGTGGTCCAGGGGGCGAGGACACCGGGGAGCTGTTTTTT. Encoded protein: CATSGPGGEDTGELFF. The rearrangement uses TRBV24-1 and TRBJ2-2; 8 bases are shared with TRBD1. The germline V gene encodes CDR1 KGHDR and CDR2 SFDVKD. Trimming took 5 bases from V and 3 from J; bases not matched to a gene: 7. The CDR3 runs 16 residues.

The rearrangement joins TRBV11-2 to TRBJ2-7; a weak D match, TRBD2 (7 bases). CDR3 length equals 14 residues. The V and J ends lost 1 base and 7 bases respectively, with 14 bases between them. From germline, CDR1 is SGHAT and CDR2 FQNNGV. The CDR3 reads CASSLVRGALEQYF. CDR3 DNA: TGTGCCAGCAGCTTAGTCCGGGGGGCGCTTGAGCAGTACTTC.

The chain joins TRBV5-5 to TRBJ1-2; no clear D gene. V shed 4 bases and J shed 1 base, with 5 bases lying between them. Germline loops: CDR1 SGHKS, CDR2 YYEKEE (reference sequence). The CDR3 loop spans 12 amino acids. CDR3 coding DNA: TGTGCCAGCAGCCTAGATAACTATGGCTACACCTTC. It specifies CASSLDNYGYTF. Drawing the rest from reference TRBV5-5 and TRBJ1-2, the complete variable domain is DAGVTQSPTHLIKTRGQQVTLRCSPISGHKSVSWYQQVLGQGPQFIFQYYEKEERGRGNFPDRFSARQFPNYSSELNVNALLLGDSALYLCASSLDNYGYTFGSGTRLTVV.

V is TRBV21-1 and J is TRBJ2-5; TRBD1 is the table's D call, not checked against the DNA. TRBV21-1 is labeled a pseudogene. This CDR3 has 16 residues. The CDR3 DNA follows: TGTGCCAGCAGCAAAGCCACGTCCCAGGGAAGAGAGACCCAGTACTTC. Translated: CASSKATSQGRETQYF.

V is TRBV13 and J is TRBJ2-7, with 7 bases that match TRBD2. This CDR3 has 13 amino acids. Per the germline V gene, CDR1 is PRHDT and CDR2 is FYEKMQ (reference sequence). With V trimmed by 7 bases and J by 1 base, 4 bases remained unmatched. The CDR3 coding sequence is TGTGCCAGCAAGGTGGGGGGGTCCTACGAGCAGTACTTC. Its protein product is CASKVGGSYEQYF.

The chain employs TRBV4-1 and TRBJ1-3; D not resolved. The germline V gene encodes CDR1 MGHRA and CDR2 YSYEKL. The V end was cut by 4 bases, the J end by 5 bases, with 12 bases between. This CDR3 spans 14 amino acids. The CDR3 sequence: CASSPLGMRNTIYF. The CDR3, as DNA: TGCGCCAGCAGCCCCCTCGGTATGCGAAACACCATATATTTT.

DNA for the CDR3: TGTGCCATCAGTTCCGGGACTAGCGGGGATACGCAGTATTTT. As protein: CAISSGTSGDTQYF. The chain uses TRBV10-3 and TRBJ2-3; TRBD2 aligns across 12 bases. The CDR3 contains 14 residues. J gave up 6 bases and V 5 bases, and 3 bases lay outside the gene matches. Looked up from germline, CDR1 is ENHRY and CDR2 is SYGVKD.